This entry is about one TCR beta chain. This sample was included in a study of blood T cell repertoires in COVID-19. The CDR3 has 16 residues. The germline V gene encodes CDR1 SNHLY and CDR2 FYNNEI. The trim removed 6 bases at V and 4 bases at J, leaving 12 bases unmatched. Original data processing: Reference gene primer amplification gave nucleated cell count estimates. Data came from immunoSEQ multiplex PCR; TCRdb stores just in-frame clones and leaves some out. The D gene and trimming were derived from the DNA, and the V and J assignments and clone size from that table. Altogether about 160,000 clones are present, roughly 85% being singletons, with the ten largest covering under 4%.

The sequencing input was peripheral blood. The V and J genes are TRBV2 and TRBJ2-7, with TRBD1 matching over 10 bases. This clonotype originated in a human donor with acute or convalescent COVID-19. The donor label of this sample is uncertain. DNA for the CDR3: TGTGCCAGCAGAAGGGACCCGGGACAGGGGTTGTACGAGCAGTACTTC. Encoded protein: CASRRDPGQGLYEQYF.